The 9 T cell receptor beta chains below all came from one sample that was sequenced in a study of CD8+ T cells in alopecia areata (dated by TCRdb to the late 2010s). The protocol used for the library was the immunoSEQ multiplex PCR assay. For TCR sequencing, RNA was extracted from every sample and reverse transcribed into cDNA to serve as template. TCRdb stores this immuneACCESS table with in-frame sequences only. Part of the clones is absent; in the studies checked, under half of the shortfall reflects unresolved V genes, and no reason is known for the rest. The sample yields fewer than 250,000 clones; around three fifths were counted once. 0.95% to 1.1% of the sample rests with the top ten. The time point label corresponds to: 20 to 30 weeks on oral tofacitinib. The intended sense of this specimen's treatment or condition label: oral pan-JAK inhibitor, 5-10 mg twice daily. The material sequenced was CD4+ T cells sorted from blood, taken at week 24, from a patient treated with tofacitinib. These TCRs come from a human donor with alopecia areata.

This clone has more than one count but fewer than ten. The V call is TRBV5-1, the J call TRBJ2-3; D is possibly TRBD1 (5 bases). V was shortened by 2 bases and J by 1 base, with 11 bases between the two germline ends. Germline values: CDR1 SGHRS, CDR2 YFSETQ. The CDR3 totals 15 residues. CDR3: CASSFQGSGTDTQYF. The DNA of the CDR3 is TGCGCCAGCAGCTTCCAGGGATCGGGCACAGATACGCAGTATTTT.

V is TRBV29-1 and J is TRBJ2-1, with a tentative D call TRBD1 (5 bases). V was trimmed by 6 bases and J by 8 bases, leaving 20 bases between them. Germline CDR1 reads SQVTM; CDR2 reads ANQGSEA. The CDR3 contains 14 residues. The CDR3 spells CSVGNLGAIDEQFF. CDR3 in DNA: TGCAGCGTGGGAAACCTTGGGGCGATCGATGAGCAGTTCTTC.

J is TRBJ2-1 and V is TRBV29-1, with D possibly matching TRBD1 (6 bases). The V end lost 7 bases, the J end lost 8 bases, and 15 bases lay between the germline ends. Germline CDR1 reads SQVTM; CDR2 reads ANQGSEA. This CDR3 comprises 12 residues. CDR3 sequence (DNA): TGCAGCGCCAGCCAACAGGGCGATGAGCAGTTCTTC. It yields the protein CSASQQGDEQFF.

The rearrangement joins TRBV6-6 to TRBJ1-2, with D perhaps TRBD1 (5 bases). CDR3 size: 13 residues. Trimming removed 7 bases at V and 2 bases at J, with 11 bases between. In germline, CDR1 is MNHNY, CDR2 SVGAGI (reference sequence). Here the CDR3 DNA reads TGTGCCAGCAATCGGGACCAGAACTATGGCTACACCTTC. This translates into CASNRDQNYGYTF.

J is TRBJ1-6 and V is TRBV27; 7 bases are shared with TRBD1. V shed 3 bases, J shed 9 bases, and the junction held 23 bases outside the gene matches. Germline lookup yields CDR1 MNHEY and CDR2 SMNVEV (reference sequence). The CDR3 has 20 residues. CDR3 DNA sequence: TGTGCCAGCAGTTTTTCCCCCCCAAGTTCTTCGACAGGGAGTGGTTCACCCCTCCACTTT. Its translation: CASSFSPPSSSTGSGSPLHF.

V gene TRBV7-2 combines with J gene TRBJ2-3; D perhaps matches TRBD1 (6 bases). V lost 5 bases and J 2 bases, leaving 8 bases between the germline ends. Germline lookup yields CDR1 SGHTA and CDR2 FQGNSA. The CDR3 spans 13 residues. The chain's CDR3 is CASSRGTTDTQYF. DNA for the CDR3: TGTGCCAGCAGCAGGGGGACCACAGATACGCAGTATTTT.

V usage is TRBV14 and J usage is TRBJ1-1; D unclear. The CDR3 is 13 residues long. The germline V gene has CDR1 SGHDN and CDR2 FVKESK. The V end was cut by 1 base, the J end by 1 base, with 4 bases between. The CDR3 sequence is CASSQVGNTEAFF. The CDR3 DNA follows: TGTGCCAGCAGCCAAGTCGGGAACACTGAAGCTTTCTTT.

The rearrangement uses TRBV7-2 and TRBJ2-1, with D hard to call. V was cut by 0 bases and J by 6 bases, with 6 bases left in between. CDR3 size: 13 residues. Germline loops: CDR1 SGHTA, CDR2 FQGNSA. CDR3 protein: CASSLAHGNEQFF. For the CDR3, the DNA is TGTGCCAGCAGCTTAGCGCATGGCAATGAGCAGTTCTTC.

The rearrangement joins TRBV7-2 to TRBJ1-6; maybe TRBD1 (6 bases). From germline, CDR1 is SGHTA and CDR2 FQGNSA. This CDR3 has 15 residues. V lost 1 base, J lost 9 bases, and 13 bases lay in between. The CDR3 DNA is TGTGCCAGCAGCTTAGACGGGGGCGGGGGTTCACCCCTCCACTTT. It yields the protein CASSLDGGGGSPLHF.